These T cell receptor beta chains were read from a single sample in a study of cytomegalovirus exposure and HLA in healthy donors. Using immunoSEQ multiplex PCR, the repertoire was profiled, and TCRdb retains in-frame clones only, with some absent. In the table there are approximately 130,000 clones, over 65% of which are singletons. The sequenced sample consisted of PBMCs. These receptors were taken from a man under 40 in good health and CMV-seronegative. The conserved cysteine and the conserved F or W are not part of the CDR3 here. Fields, in order: J gene, CDR3 length, D gene, V gene, CDR3 protein. The D gene is left open where the match is weak.

>TRBJ1-2|12|NA|TRBV7-2
ASSLSAVGYGYT
>TRBJ1-3|14|NA|TRBV5-6
ASSLRQLISGNTIY
>TRBJ1-1|14|TRBD1|TRBV29-1
SARTGGSGVSTEAF
>TRBJ1-5|11|NA|TRBV7-9
ASSSTGNQPQH
>TRBJ2-7|11|TRBD1|TRBV5-1
ASSLDRAYEQY
>TRBJ1-1|13|NA|TRBV4-1
ASSQAMQGMTEAF
>TRBJ1-3|15|NA|TRBV9
ASSVGEGRYSGNTIY
>TRBJ2-7|11|NA|TRBV9
ASNSDKNYEQY
>TRBJ2-2|16|TRBD2|TRBV28
ASSLLGLAGDSTGELF
>TRBJ2-7|10|NA|TRBV7-3
ASSLGKGEQY
>TRBJ2-2|10|NA|TRBV30
AWSVLSGELF
>TRBJ2-5|13|NA|TRBV27
ASSSLLSYQETQY
>TRBJ1-6|15|TRBD1|TRBV9
ASKNGRGLIYNSPLH
>TRBJ1-5|14|TRBD1|TRBV6-5
ASSYRQGGSNQPQH
>TRBJ2-1|13|TRBD2|TRBV28
ASSLPGAGGHEQF
>TRBJ1-2|12|NA|TRBV7-9
ASSQAGGENGYT
>TRBJ2-1|13|TRBD2|TRBV7-6
ASSLLAGGPDEQF
>TRBJ2-5|14|TRBD1|TRBV7-3
ASSPSGTGNQETQY
>TRBJ2-2|13|NA|TRBV2
ASSGDRPNTGELF
>TRBJ2-7|12|TRBD1|TRBV18
ASSPGTGGDEQY
>TRBJ2-1|11|TRBD1|TRBV29-1
SVGQGTNNEQF
>TRBJ1-1|13|NA|TRBV6-5
ASSPQPTGVSLAF
>TRBJ1-1|11|NA|TRBV30
AWRIRSGTEAF
>TRBJ1-2|10|NA|TRBV28
ASSNSYYGYT
>TRBJ2-7|13|TRBD1|TRBV9
ASSATGTGGVEQY
>TRBJ1-3|12|NA|TRBV10-3
ASTGRYSGNTIY
>TRBJ1-2|10|NA|TRBV18
ASYGGAGGYT
>TRBJ2-7|12|TRBD2|TRBV6-5
ASSRNVAGGEQY
>TRBJ2-1|16|TRBD2|TRBV4-2
ASSQGVAGSSSYNEQF
>TRBJ2-7|13|TRBD2|TRBV9
ASSAQAGGPYEQY
>TRBJ2-3|14|NA|TRBV9
ASSVAFGGVTDTQY
>TRBJ1-2|12|NA|TRBV7-9
ASSLEAELYGYT
>TRBJ2-1|12|TRBD1|TRBV7-6
ASSPRQGGNEQF
>TRBJ1-2|15|NA|TRBV21-1
ASSKETARRPNYGYT
>TRBJ1-1|14|NA|TRBV28
ASSLPQGPMNTEAF
>TRBJ2-2|10|NA|TRBV28
ASKHQAGELF
>TRBJ2-3|11|NA|TRBV5-4
ASSHKGTDTQY
>TRBJ1-2|13|TRBD1|TRBV27
ASSSRQGASYGYT
>TRBJ2-7|11|TRBD1|TRBV18
ASSPMTGVEQY
>TRBJ1-4|13|TRBD1|TRBV11-2
ASSSGTGLNEKLF
>TRBJ2-5|12|NA|TRBV6-1
ASQRDTYQETQY
>TRBJ2-5|15|NA|TRBV7-2
ASSLWAGAAVQETQY
>TRBJ1-4|11|TRBD1|TRBV19
ASRMDRTEKLF
>TRBJ2-7|15|TRBD1|TRBV10-2
ASSESRTGVGSYEQY
>TRBJ2-5|14|TRBD2|TRBV5-4
ASTLGGSGGEETQY
>TRBJ2-3|14|TRBD2|TRBV5-6
ASSLRLAVSTDTQY
>TRBJ1-3|9|NA|TRBV19
ASSSGDTIY
>TRBJ1-1|14|NA|TRBV18
ASSPPGRSIGTEAF
>TRBJ1-2|14|TRBD1|TRBV27
ASSGIVRGPFGGYT
>TRBJ1-1|12|TRBD1|TRBV9
ASTRTGGNTEAF
>TRBJ1-1|11|NA|TRBV5-8
ASSRNRVSEAF
>TRBJ1-6|12|NA|TRBV9
ASSASRGESPLH
>TRBJ1-1|12|NA|TRBV25-1
ASSLNLMNTEAF
>TRBJ2-3|14|TRBD2|TRBV6-1
ASSDPAGEGTDTQY